Listed here are 18 T cell receptor beta chains from one sample, sequenced in a study of graft-versus-host responses after intestinal transplantation. The repertoire was sequenced with immunoSEQ multiplex PCR; TCRdb's copy has only in-frame clones and lacks some. In the table there are around 71,000 clones, 80% to 95% of which are singletons. This specimen was bone marrow, taken approximately 740 days after intestinal transplantation. These receptors originate from a human patient who received an intestinal transplant, so some T cells may come from the graft donor.

The count of this clone is one. This sequence joins TRBV4-1 and TRBJ2-1; TRBD2 matches at 11 bases. From germline, CDR1 is MGHRA and CDR2 YSYEKL. The CDR3 contains 16 residues. After removal of 3 bases from V and 5 bases from J, the junction contained 6 bases not matched to a gene. CDR3 region: CASSHLAGGPHNEQFF. In DNA, the CDR3 is TGCGCCAGCAGCCATTTAGCGGGAGGGCCTCACAATGAGCAGTTCTTC.

This clone came up once. The rearrangement links TRBV6-1 to TRBJ2-7; the match to TRBD2 covers 10 bases. Germline CDR1 is MNHNS and CDR2 is SASEGT. This CDR3 region has 15 residues. V lost 2 bases, J lost 3 bases, and 4 bases stayed unmatched. The CDR3 DNA sequence: TGTGCCAGCAGTGAAACCCTAGCGGGGGACTACGAGCAGTACTTC. Residues: CASSETLAGDYEQYF.

The rearrangement links TRBV6-6 to TRBJ2-7; D is possibly TRBD2 (6 bases). V was clipped by 5 bases and J by 6 bases, with 17 bases between them. The CDR3 spans 14 residues. The germline V gene has CDR1 MNHNY and CDR2 SVGAGI (reference sequence). CDR3 in DNA: TGTGCCAGCAGTAGACTCGGGGACGGGGGCGAGCAGTACTTC. Its translation: CASSRLGDGGEQYF.

The chain joins TRBV6-5 to TRBJ2-7, with D possibly TRBD1 on 7 matching bases. This CDR3 contains 14 residues. The germline CDR1 and CDR2 sequences are MNHEY and SVGAGI. Trimming removed 4 bases from V and 2 bases from J, with 12 bases in between. The CDR3 sequence is CASSFQGGPYEQYF. In DNA form, the CDR3 reads TGTGCCAGCAGTTTCCAGGGGGGACCCTACGAGCAGTACTTC.

The chain joins TRBV11-2 to TRBJ2-7; unclear D gene. CDR3 length equals 15 residues. Germline CDR1 reads SGHAT; CDR2 reads FQNNGV. The V and J ends lost 5 bases and 5 bases respectively, with 19 bases between them. DNA of the CDR3: TGTGCCAGCAGCCGAGGTCGTCTAGTGGTGAACGAGCAGTACTTC. This codes for CASSRGRLVVNEQYF.

V and J are TRBV29-1 and TRBJ2-1, with 11 bases aligning to TRBD2. The ends lost 5 bases at V and 6 bases at J; junction bases unmatched: 3. The V gene's germline CDR1 is SQVTM and CDR2 ANQGSEA. The CDR3 is 13 residues long. CDR3 DNA sequence: TGCAGCGTTCAAGGACTAGCGGGCAATGAGCAGTTCTTC. Protein sequence: CSVQGLAGNEQFF.

J is TRBJ2-2 and V is TRBV11-3; TRBD2 matches 11 bases. V shed 2 bases and J 4 bases; nucleotides not matched to a gene: 0. The length of the CDR3 is 15 residues. Germline CDR1 and CDR2: SGHNT and YENEEA. In DNA, the CDR3 is TGTGCCAGCAGCTTAACTAGCGGGGGCACCGGGGAGCTGTTTTTT. It encodes CASSLTSGGTGELFF.

The V and J genes are TRBV27 and TRBJ2-1; tentatively, D is TRBD1 or TRBD2 (6 bases each). The CDR3 consists of 20 residues. The V end lost 2 bases, the J end lost 1 base, and 24 bases lay between the germline ends. The germline gives CDR1 MNHEY, CDR2 SMNVEV (reference sequence). The CDR3 DNA reads as TGTGCCAGCAGTTTAAAGGGGGGTTTGTGGGTATCAGTGTCCTACAATGAGCAGTTCTTC. Residues: CASSLKGGLWVSVSYNEQFF.

V is TRBV6-6 and J is TRBJ2-2; TRBD1 matches at 9 bases. V was pared by 7 bases and J by 5 bases, with 5 bases of the junction left unmatched. The CDR3 loop spans 14 amino acids. Germline-derived CDR1 and CDR2 are MNHNY and SVGAGI (reference sequence). The CDR3 DNA is TGTGCCAGCAACTTGGACAGGGGAACCGGGGAGCTGTTTTTT. Translating it yields CASNLDRGTGELFF.

This chain connects TRBV5-5 to TRBJ1-3; D not resolved. Trimming pared 3 bases from V and 4 bases from J, leaving 11 bases between. The CDR3 is 14 residues long. Germline V gene lookup returns CDR1 SGHKS and CDR2 YYEKEE (reference sequence). CDR3 region: CASSSRSPGNTIYF. CDR3 in DNA: TGTGCCAGCAGCTCGCGCAGTCCCGGAAACACCATATATTTT.

V and J are TRBV29-1 and TRBJ2-3; D remains unclear. V was pared by 4 bases and J by 2 bases, with 10 bases between. Germline V CDR1 and CDR2: SQVTM, ANQGSEA. The CDR3 is made up of 13 amino acids. Written as DNA, the CDR3 is TGCAGCGTTGTTGTGATCCTCACAGATACGCAGTATTTT. As protein: CSVVVILTDTQYF.

The chain combines TRBV5-1 with TRBJ1-4, with TRBD1 as a possible D gene (6 bases). CDR3 length: 14 amino acids. Trimming stripped 4 bases from V and 7 bases from J, with 14 bases between. Germline lookup yields CDR1 SGHRS and CDR2 YFSETQ. The CDR3 bases are TGCGCCAGCAGCGAAACAGGGACGAGTGAAAAACTGTTTTTT. As protein: CASSETGTSEKLFF.

The chain has TRBV12-2 and TRBJ2-5; the table's D call of TRBD2 was not tested on the DNA. TRBV12-2 is annotated as a pseudogene. The CDR3 totals 13 residues. The CDR3 is CASRSGLPETQYF. The CDR3 coding sequence is TGTGCAAGTCGCTCGGGACTCCCGGAGACCCAGTACTTC.

V is TRBV15 and J is TRBJ1-1; D perhaps matches TRBD1 (5 bases). The germline V gene has CDR1 LNHNV and CDR2 YYDKDF (reference sequence). This CDR3 spans 17 amino acids. V lost 1 base, J lost 1 base, and 16 bases lay in between. CDR3 sequence: CATSRGPGGYPNTEAFF. CDR3 DNA sequence: TGTGCCACCAGCAGAGGACCGGGGGGTTACCCGAACACTGAAGCTTTCTTT.

The chain is built from TRBV6-5 and TRBJ1-1; D might be TRBD1 (5 bases). This CDR3 has 14 residues. Trimming stripped 6 bases from V and 4 bases from J, with 15 bases between. Germline V CDR1 and CDR2: MNHEY, SVGAGI. The CDR3 nucleotides are TGTGCCAGCAGCCCCAGGGTTCAGGGCACTGAAGCTTTCTTT. Residues: CASSPRVQGTEAFF.

The rearrangement links TRBV5-1 to TRBJ1-6; D may be TRBD1 (5 bases). V gave up 3 bases and J gave up 4 bases, with 17 bases separating them. Germline V gene sequence: CDR1 SGHRS, CDR2 YFSETQ. CDR3 length equals 17 residues. The DNA for the CDR3 is TGCGCCAGCAGCTCCGGGGGTAGCTCCTATTATAATTCACCCCTCCACTTT. Its translation is CASSSGGSSYYNSPLHF.

The chain joins TRBV21-1 to TRBJ2-1; the table assigns TRBD2, which was not confirmed against the DNA. TRBV21-1 constitutes a pseudogene. This CDR3 has 20 residues. The CDR3 nucleotides are TGTGCCAGCAGCAAACTGGCGGGAGGGCCTAGTGGGAGCTCCTACAATGAGCAGTTCTTC. Translating it yields CASSKLAGGPSGSSYNEQFF.

As concerns this clone: Since a much larger clone is just one base distant, this may be a read error. This sequence joins TRBV4-1 and TRBJ2-4, with 9 bases that match TRBD1. This CDR3 has 14 residues. Germline V gives CDR1 MGHRA, CDR2 YSYEKL. V was clipped by 2 bases and J by 9 bases; unmatched bases: 5. As DNA, the CDR3 is TGCGCCAGCAGCCAAACAGACAGGGGGGGCATTCAGTACTTC. It specifies CASSQTDRGGIQYF.